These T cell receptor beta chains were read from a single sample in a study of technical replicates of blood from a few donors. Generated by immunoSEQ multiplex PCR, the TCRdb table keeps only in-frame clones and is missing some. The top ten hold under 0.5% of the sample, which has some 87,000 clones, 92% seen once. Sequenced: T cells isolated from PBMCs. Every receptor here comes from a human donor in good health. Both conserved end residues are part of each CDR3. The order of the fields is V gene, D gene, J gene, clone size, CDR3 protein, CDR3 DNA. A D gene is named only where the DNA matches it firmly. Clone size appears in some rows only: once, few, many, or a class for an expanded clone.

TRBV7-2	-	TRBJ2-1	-	CASSLAGSNEQFF	TGTGCCAGCAGCTTAGCGGGGAGTAATGAGCAGTTCTTC
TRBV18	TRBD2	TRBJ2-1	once	CASSPPGWLAGDNEQFF	TGTGCCAGCTCACCACCTGGGTGGCTAGCGGGCGACAATGAGCAGTTCTTC
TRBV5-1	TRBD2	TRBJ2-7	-	CASSSGISSGSYEQYF	TGCGCCAGCAGCTCGGGGATATCTAGCGGGAGCTACGAGCAGTACTTC
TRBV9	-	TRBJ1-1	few	CASSGQGNTEAFF	TGTGCCAGCAGCGGCCAGGGCAACACTGAAGCTTTCTTT
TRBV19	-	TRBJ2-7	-	CASSIIGVGEQYF	TGTGCCAGTAGTATCATAGGGGTAGGCGAGCAGTACTTC
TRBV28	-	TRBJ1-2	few	CASSLVTDSYGYTF	TGTGCCAGCAGTTTAGTGACAGACAGCTATGGCTACACCTTC
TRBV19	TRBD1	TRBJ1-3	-	CASSSLTGKGNTIYF	TGTGCCAGTAGCTCCCTGACAGGGAAAGGAAACACCATATATTTT
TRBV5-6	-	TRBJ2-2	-	CASSSSRVNTGELFF	TGTGCCAGCAGCTCCTCCCGGGTGAACACCGGGGAGCTGTTTTTT
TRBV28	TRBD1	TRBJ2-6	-	CASSWVAGTGGGGANVLTF	TGTGCCAGCAGTTGGGTTGCCGGGACAGGGGGCGGTGGGGCCAACGTCCTGACTTTC
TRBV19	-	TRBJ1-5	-	CASSQVPDQPQHF	TGTGCCAGTAGTCAGGTCCCAGATCAGCCCCAGCATTTT
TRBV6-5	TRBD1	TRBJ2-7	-	CASATRQGTYEQYF	TGTGCCAGCGCGACAAGACAGGGAACCTACGAGCAGTACTTC
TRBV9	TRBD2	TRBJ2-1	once	CASSVDPGLLSEQFF	TGTGCCAGCAGCGTAGACCCGGGACTATTAAGTGAGCAGTTCTTC
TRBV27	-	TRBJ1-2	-	CASSPQGVHGYTF	TGTGCCAGCAGTCCCCAGGGTGTCCATGGCTACACCTTC
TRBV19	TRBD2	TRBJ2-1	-	CASSVLAGVNEQFF	TGTGCCAGTAGTGTACTAGCGGGAGTCAATGAGCAGTTCTTC
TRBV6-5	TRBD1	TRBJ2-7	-	CASSYSTGAYEQYF	TGTGCCAGCAGTTACTCGACAGGGGCCTACGAGCAGTACTTC